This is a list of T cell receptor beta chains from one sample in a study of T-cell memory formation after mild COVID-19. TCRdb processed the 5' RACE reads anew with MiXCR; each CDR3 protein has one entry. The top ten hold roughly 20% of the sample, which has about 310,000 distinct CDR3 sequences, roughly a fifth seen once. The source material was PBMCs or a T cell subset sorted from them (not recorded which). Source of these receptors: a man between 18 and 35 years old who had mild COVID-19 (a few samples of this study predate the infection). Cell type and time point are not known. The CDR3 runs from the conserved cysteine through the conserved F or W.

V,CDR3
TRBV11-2,CASSLVTGGAGQFF
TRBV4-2,CASAVGSLFSGELFF
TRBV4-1,CASSQADGLSADEQYF
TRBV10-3,CATEQGYGYTF
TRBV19,CASSIGRGEAVLFF
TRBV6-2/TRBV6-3,CASSYSGDLEVFF
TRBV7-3,CASRRPGSYNEQFF
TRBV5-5,CASRGWGGHAGGTQYF
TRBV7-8,CASSSYSVKPEAFF
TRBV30,CAWISGVSSYNEQFF
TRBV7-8,CASTSTGVRNTGELFF
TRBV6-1,CASSETGRPGELFF
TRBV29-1,CSVEGLAGDGEQFF
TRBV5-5,CASSWGQPDQPQHF
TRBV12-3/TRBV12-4,CASSLGAEDTQYF
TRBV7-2,CASSLVRQLEVETQYF
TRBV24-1,CATSEYGLAGRSYEQYF
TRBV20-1,CSASVLGAQGTQYF
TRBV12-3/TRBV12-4,CASSPTGFFREKLFF
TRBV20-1,CSASGVAGRKQETQYF
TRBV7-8,CASSLWTGGNQPQHF
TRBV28,CASRSGQGVSYEQYF
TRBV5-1,CASSSVPRGGSYEQYF
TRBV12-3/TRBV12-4,CASSLALGANVEQFF
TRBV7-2,CASRPPGVSTDTQYF
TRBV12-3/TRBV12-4,CASTPRQGLGSPLHF
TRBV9,CASSVGVGPNTDTQYF
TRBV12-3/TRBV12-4,CASNPTGGFTGELFF
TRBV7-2,CASSPNEGRGADYF
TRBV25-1,CARGKRLAQETQYF